This section outlines one TCR beta chain sequence together with its context. This sample is drawn from a study of blood T cell repertoires in COVID-19. Study-wide context: Donors in the United States, Italy and Spain gave samples during acute or convalescent COVID-19. T cells, B-cell-depleted T cells, or PBMCs provided the cDNA or gDNA that served as material.

Germline CDR1 and CDR2: MNHEY and SVGAGI. V lost 2 bases, J lost 0 bases, and 11 bases lay in between. The CDR3 is made up of 16 amino acids. Using immunoSEQ multiplex PCR, the repertoire was profiled, and TCRdb retains in-frame clones only, with some absent. Here the sample spans hundreds of thousands of clones, more than 80% being singletons. This receptor was obtained from a woman aged 25 to 39 with active or convalescent COVID-19. The sequenced sample was peripheral blood. The chain employs TRBV6-5 and TRBJ1-3; D is unclear. The CDR3 DNA reads TGTGCCAGCAGTTACGCGACCAGAGGCTCTGGAAACACCATATATTTT. It codes for CASSYATRGSGNTIYF.